The rows below give T cell receptor beta chains drawn from one sample of a study of T cell responses to AZD1222 COVID-19 vaccine. Produced via immunoSEQ multiplex PCR; TCRdb's table is partial and in-frame only. The sample lists about 130,000 clones, around 84% occurring once. The sequencing here drew on peripheral blood, taken on day 0 of AZD1222 vaccination. All receptors come from an adult in good health. CDR3s include the opening cysteine and the closing phenylalanine or tryptophan.

cdr3_aa: CASSPRGGSYNEQFF
j_call: TRBJ2-1
v_call: TRBV7-9

cdr3_aa: CASGLGPGSSTDTQYF
j_call: TRBJ2-3
v_call: TRBV12-5

cdr3_aa: CASSQTQGDQPQHF
j_call: TRBJ1-5
v_call: TRBV4-2

cdr3_aa: CASKGGGAHQETQYF
j_call: TRBJ2-5
v_call: TRBV6-5

cdr3_aa: CSASISESGELFF
j_call: TRBJ2-2
v_call: TRBV20-1

cdr3_aa: CASSGGRRKDF
j_call: TRBJ2-5
v_call: TRBV28

cdr3_aa: CASSQDRDITYEQYF
j_call: TRBJ2-7
v_call: TRBV5-1

cdr3_aa: CASSQDGGGPYNEQFF
j_call: TRBJ2-1
v_call: TRBV4-2

cdr3_aa: CASSLVASGIADTQYF
j_call: TRBJ2-3
v_call: TRBV5-1

cdr3_aa: CASSAAGLGGTDTQYF
j_call: TRBJ2-3
v_call: TRBV9

cdr3_aa: CASSSPRNGAFYGYTF
j_call: TRBJ1-2
v_call: TRBV11-2

cdr3_aa: CRGGNTDTQYF
j_call: TRBJ2-3
v_call: TRBV20-1

cdr3_aa: CAWSGVATNEKLFF
j_call: TRBJ1-4
v_call: TRBV30

cdr3_aa: CASSSGQTYKGNTEAFF
j_call: TRBJ1-1
v_call: TRBV19

cdr3_aa: CASSRPTVTGGTTEAFF
j_call: TRBJ1-1
v_call: TRBV6-6

cdr3_aa: CASSNPDTQYF
j_call: TRBJ2-3
v_call: TRBV25-1

cdr3_aa: CASSPPGTTTNEKLFF
j_call: TRBJ1-4
v_call: TRBV18

cdr3_aa: CASSVGTRVGDTQYF
j_call: TRBJ2-3
v_call: TRBV5-1

cdr3_aa: CASSVAPDRENIQYF
j_call: TRBJ2-4
v_call: TRBV9

cdr3_aa: CASSPRAPSGIQETQYF
j_call: TRBJ2-5
v_call: TRBV6-6

cdr3_aa: CASSLTRGAGTEAFF
j_call: TRBJ1-1
v_call: TRBV7-3

cdr3_aa: CASSLEGEGYGYTF
j_call: TRBJ1-2
v_call: TRBV5-1

cdr3_aa: CASSYSGRDRDYGYTF
j_call: TRBJ1-2
v_call: TRBV6-2/TRBV6-3

cdr3_aa: CASSMGEREGHEQFF
j_call: TRBJ2-1
v_call: TRBV19

cdr3_aa: CSVEPGLEDNEQFF
j_call: TRBJ2-1
v_call: TRBV29-1

cdr3_aa: CASGNENSPLHF
j_call: TRBJ1-6
v_call: TRBV6-5

cdr3_aa: CASSSTGTGFSSYEQYF
j_call: TRBJ2-7
v_call: TRBV7-8

cdr3_aa: CASSSHSGYTDTQYF
j_call: TRBJ2-3
v_call: TRBV28

cdr3_aa: CASSPTLPPGRNTIYF
j_call: TRBJ1-3
v_call: TRBV7-3

cdr3_aa: CASSSGRTDSTDTQYF
j_call: TRBJ2-3
v_call: TRBV5-5

cdr3_aa: CASSLEAAGGDTDTQYF
j_call: TRBJ2-3
v_call: TRBV7-2

cdr3_aa: CATSDAYRGGYTF
j_call: TRBJ1-2
v_call: TRBV24-1

cdr3_aa: CASSPGQGTYEQYF
j_call: TRBJ2-7
v_call: TRBV7-2

cdr3_aa: CASSIVGAVNTEAFF
j_call: TRBJ1-1
v_call: TRBV19

cdr3_aa: CASSKREGDTQYF
j_call: TRBJ2-3
v_call: TRBV7-3

cdr3_aa: CASSYSGRGGEKLFF
j_call: TRBJ1-4
v_call: TRBV6-5

cdr3_aa: CASSVGQGAVNEQFF
j_call: TRBJ2-1
v_call: TRBV28

cdr3_aa: CASSLSAQAFMNTEAFF
j_call: TRBJ1-1
v_call: TRBV5-1

cdr3_aa: CASSSSPSGGSYNEQFF
j_call: TRBJ2-1
v_call: TRBV7-7

cdr3_aa: CASSARASGSNEQFF
j_call: TRBJ2-1
v_call: TRBV9

cdr3_aa: CASSLVLADLETQYF
j_call: TRBJ2-5
v_call: TRBV5-6